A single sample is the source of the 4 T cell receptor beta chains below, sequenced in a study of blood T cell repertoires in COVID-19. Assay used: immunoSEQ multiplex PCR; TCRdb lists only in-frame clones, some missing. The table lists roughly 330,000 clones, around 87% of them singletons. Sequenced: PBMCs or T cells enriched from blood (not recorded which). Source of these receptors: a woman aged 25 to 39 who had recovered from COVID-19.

CDR3 sequence reads: CASSLGTGGGETQYF. The CDR3 bases are TGTGCCAGCAGCTTGGGGACAGGGGGCGGGGAGACCCAGTACTTC. This chain joins TRBV5-5 and TRBJ2-5, with 11 bases matching TRBD1. Germline V gene data show CDR1 as SGHKS and CDR2 as YYEKEE (reference sequence). Losses at the gene ends were 0 bases for V and 5 bases for J; bases not matched to a gene: 3. CDR3 size: 15 residues.

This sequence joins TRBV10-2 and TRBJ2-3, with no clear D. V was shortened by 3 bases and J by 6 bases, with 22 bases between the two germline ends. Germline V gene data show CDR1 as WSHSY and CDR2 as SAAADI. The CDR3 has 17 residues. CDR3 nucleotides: TGCGCCAGCAGTGACGGGTTTGGCAGTCCGAGGTCGGATACGCAGTATTTT. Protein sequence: CASSDGFGSPRSDTQYF.

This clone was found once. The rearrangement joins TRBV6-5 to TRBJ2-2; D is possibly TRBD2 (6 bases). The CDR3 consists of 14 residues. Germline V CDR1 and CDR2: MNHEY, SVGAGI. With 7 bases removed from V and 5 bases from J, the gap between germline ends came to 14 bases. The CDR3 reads CASMVRAGTGELFF. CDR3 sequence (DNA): TGTGCCAGCATGGTCAGGGCGGGAACCGGGGAGCTGTTTTTT.

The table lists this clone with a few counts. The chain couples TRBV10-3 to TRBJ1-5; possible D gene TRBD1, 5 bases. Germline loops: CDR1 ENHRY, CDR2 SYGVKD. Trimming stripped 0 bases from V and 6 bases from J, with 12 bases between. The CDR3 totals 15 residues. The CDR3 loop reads CAISESATGGQPQHF. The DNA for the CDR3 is TGTGCCATCAGTGAGTCGGCGACGGGGGGTCAGCCCCAGCATTTT.